Listed here is a single T cell receptor beta chain. The data were taken from a study of CD8 T cells in Susac syndrome. The germline V gene encodes CDR1 MNHNY and CDR2 SVGAGI (reference sequence). The CDR3 spans 15 residues. Trimming removed 7 bases at V and 7 bases at J, with 19 bases between. Random hexamers served to reverse transcribe roughly 0.45 to 1 ug RNA. TCRdb passed the immunoSEQ multiplex PCR reads through MiXCR, listing each CDR3 protein once. This sample has 75,000 or so distinct CDR3 sequences, with 85% to 95% found just once. Sequences were obtained from CD8+ T cells from PBMCs. This sequence joins TRBV6-6 and TRBJ1-4; D unresolved. The TCR was taken from a human donor with Susac syndrome. The CDR3 DNA follows: TGTGCCAGCACTTCGATGGACGGAGGTAGTGAAAAACTGTTTTTT. This codes for CASTSMDGGSEKLFF.